Included here is one T cell receptor (beta chain) sequence, with context. The data are from a study of blood T cell repertoires in COVID-19. Whole-study context: COVID-19 samples from acute and convalescent phases originated in the United States, Italy and Spain. The analysed material was cDNA or gDNA that came from T cells, B-cell-depleted T cells, or PBMCs.

In the original analysis: Reference gene primer amplification in the assay estimated nucleated cell counts. Sequencing was performed with immunoSEQ multiplex PCR; in TCRdb, only in-frame clones are kept and a portion is missing. That table supplies the V and J calls and clone size; D and trimming were determined from the DNA. The sample contains a few hundred thousand clones, nearly 90% of which appear only once. The sample taken for sequencing was peripheral blood. The sequence came from a woman aged 35 to 49 who had recovered from COVID-19.

The CDR3 nucleotides read TGTGCCAGCAGTGTGGGACAGCCTAATGAAAAACTGTTTTTT. Translated: CASSVGQPNEKLFF. V is TRBV28 and J is TRBJ1-4; TRBD1 aligns across 7 bases. The junction had 3 bases not matched to a gene; V was cut back by 5 bases and J by 3 bases. The CDR3 runs to 14 residues. Germline-derived CDR1 and CDR2 are MDHEN and SYDVKM.